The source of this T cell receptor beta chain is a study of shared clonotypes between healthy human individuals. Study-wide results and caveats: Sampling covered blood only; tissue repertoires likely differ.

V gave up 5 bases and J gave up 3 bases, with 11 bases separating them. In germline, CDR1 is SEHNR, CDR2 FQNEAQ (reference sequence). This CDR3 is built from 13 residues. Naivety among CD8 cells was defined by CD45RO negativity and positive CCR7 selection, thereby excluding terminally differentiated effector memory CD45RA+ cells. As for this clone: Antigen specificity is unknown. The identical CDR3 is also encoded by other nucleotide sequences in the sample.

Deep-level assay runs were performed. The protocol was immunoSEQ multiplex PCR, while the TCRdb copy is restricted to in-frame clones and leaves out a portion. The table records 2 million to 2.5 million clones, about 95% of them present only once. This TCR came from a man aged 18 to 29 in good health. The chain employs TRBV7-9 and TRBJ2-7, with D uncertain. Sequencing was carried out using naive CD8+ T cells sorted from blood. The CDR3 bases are TGTGCCAGCAGCCCCCCGTCAGGCTACGAGCAGTACTTC. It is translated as CASSPPSGYEQYF.